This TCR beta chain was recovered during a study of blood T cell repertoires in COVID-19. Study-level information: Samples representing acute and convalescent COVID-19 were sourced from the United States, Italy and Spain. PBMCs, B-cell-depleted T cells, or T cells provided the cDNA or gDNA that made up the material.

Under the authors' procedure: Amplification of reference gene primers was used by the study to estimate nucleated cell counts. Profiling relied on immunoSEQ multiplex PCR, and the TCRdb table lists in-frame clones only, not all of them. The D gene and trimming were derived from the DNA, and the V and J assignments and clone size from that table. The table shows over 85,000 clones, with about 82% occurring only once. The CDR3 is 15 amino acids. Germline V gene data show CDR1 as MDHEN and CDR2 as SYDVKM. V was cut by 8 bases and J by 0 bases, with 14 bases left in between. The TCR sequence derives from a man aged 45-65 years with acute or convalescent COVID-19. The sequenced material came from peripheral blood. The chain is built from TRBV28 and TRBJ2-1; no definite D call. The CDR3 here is CASAEFGYSYNEQFF. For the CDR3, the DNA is TGTGCCAGCGCGGAGTTCGGGTACTCCTACAATGAGCAGTTCTTC. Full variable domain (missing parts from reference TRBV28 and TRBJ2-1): DVKVTQSSRYLVKRTGEKVFLECVQDMDHENMFWYRQDPGLGLRLIYFSYDVKMKEKGDIPEGYSVSREKKERFSLILESASTNQTSMYLCASAEFGYSYNEQFFGPGTRLTVL.